Given below is one T cell receptor beta chain in context. This may come from a read error, since a much larger clone is one base off. This specimen comes from a study of blood T cells in healthy people across ages. CDR3 length: 14 amino acids. From germline, CDR1 is SGHTA and CDR2 FQGNSA. A second PCR, run for roughly 7 to 12 cycles, used a sample-barcoded 5' primer plus a J-beta primer mix. Each cDNA molecule was tagged by a template-switch adaptor that had 12 random nucleotides. TCRdb redid the calling of the 5' RACE reads with MiXCR, one entry per CDR3 protein. This sample yields about 1.7 million distinct CDR3 sequences, of which roughly 28% are seen a single time; 6.5% to 8.5% belongs to the top ten.

The V call is TRBV7-2, the J call TRBJ2-7; tentative D call: TRBD2 (6 bases). This clonotype was sampled from a woman in her 30s in good health. Sequencing was performed on blood. The CDR3 reads CASRLGRGTGEQYF. The CDR3 DNA sequence: TGTGCCAGCCGCTTAGGTCGCGGGACGGGCGAGCAGTACTTC.